What follows describes a single TCR beta chain. These data come from a study of blood T cell repertoires in COVID-19. Study-level information: The samples span acute and convalescent COVID-19 from the United States, Italy and Spain. T cells, B-cell-depleted T cells, or PBMCs provided the cDNA or gDNA that served as material.

Germline loops: CDR1 MGHRA, CDR2 YSYEKL. Trimming removed 0 bases from V and 7 bases from J, with 10 bases in between. The CDR3 is 14 residues long. Source study methods: Amplification from reference gene primers served as the basis for estimated nucleated cell counts. This table comes from immunoSEQ multiplex PCR, and its TCRdb copy is limited to in-frame clones, with some not included. Clone size and V and J calls were adopted from that table, with D and trimming inferred from the DNA. This sample carries around 100,000 clones, around 88% of them seen once, and the ten largest clones take about 5.3%.

Sequenced input: peripheral blood. The rearrangement links TRBV4-1 to TRBJ1-5; no clear D. This receptor was taken from a human donor in a cohort sampled during active COVID-19. The DNA for the CDR3 is TGCGCCAGCAGCCAAGAAGAGGGTCCCCAGCCCCAGCATTTT. Its protein product is CASSQEEGPQPQHF.